The rows below give T cell receptor beta chains drawn from one sample of a study of somatic mutations in cytotoxic T cells in rheumatoid arthritis. The repertoire was sequenced with immunoSEQ multiplex PCR; TCRdb's copy has only in-frame clones and lacks some. The sample lists some 9,300 clones; under 95% were seen once. Specimen: CD8+ T cells sorted from blood. These receptors all come from a woman aged 18-29 years with rheumatoid arthritis. The CDR3 runs from the conserved cysteine through the conserved F or W. A D gene is named only where the DNA matches it firmly. Size values are once, few and many counts, or a class for expanded clones, and some rows have none.

size	D	V	J	CDR3	DNA
.	TRBD2	TRBV13	TRBJ2-3	CASSSSGGARGGADTQYF	TGTGCCAGCAGCTCAAGCGGGGGGGCCCGAGGGGGGGCAGATACGCAGTATTTT
once	TRBD1	TRBV29-1	TRBJ1-1	CSVEGLLQGSTEAFF	TGCAGCGTTGAAGGGTTACTACAGGGGAGCACTGAAGCTTTCTTT
.	.	TRBV27	TRBJ2-3	CASSLWAPLTDTQYF	TGTGCCAGCAGTTTATGGGCCCCCCTTACAGATACGCAGTATTTT
.	.	TRBV11-2	TRBJ1-5	CASSLNSRYSNQPQHF	TGTGCCAGCAGCTTAAATTCACGGTATAGCAATCAGCCCCAGCATTTT
.	.	TRBV27	TRBJ1-2	CASSAGLPGYGYTF	TGTGCCAGCAGTGCCGGTCTCCCGGGCTATGGCTACACCTTC
.	.	TRBV30	TRBJ2-3	CAWISSAHPDTQYF	TGTGCCTGGATTAGCTCGGCGCACCCAGATACGCAGTATTTT
.	.	TRBV27	TRBJ2-5	CASSLTGGGETQYF	TGTGCCAGCAGTTTAACTGGGGGAGGAGAGACCCAGTACTTC
.	TRBD1	TRBV15	TRBJ2-3	CATSRDEWDSSTDTQYF	TGTGCCACCAGCAGAGATGAGTGGGACAGTAGCACAGATACGCAGTATTTT
.	TRBD1	TRBV4-1	TRBJ2-1	CASSQLPRDRKVNEQFF	TGCGCCAGCAGCCAACTGCCCCGGGACAGGAAGGTCAATGAGCAGTTCTTC
.	.	TRBV7-9	TRBJ1-1	CASSSHSGGLKGEAFF	TGTGCCAGCAGCTCTCACAGTGGGGGGTTGAAGGGAGAAGCTTTCTTT
.	TRBD2	TRBV13	TRBJ2-2	CASSSQGTSGRTGELFF	TGTGCCAGCAGCTCCCAAGGGACTAGCGGGAGGACCGGGGAGCTGTTTTTT
.	.	TRBV9	TRBJ2-7	CASSPSRGLSEQYF	TGTGCCAGCAGCCCGTCTAGGGGGTTAAGCGAGCAGTACTTC
.	.	TRBV28	TRBJ2-5	CASSSPRSDQETQYF	TGTGCCAGCAGTTCCCCCCGTAGCGACCAAGAGACCCAGTACTTC
.	.	TRBV7-3	TRBJ2-3	CASSLVGGARDTQYF	TGTGCCAGCAGCTTAGTGGGGGGGGCAAGGGATACGCAGTATTTT
.	TRBD2	TRBV4-1	TRBJ2-3	CASRSGTLAGKWADTQYF	TGCGCCAGCAGAAGTGGGACCTTAGCGGGAAAATGGGCAGATACGCAGTATTTT
.	.	TRBV19	TRBJ1-2	CASSIVALGRDTSNYGYTF	TGTGCCAGTAGTATAGTGGCCCTGGGCCGGGACACCAGTAACTATGGCTACACCTTC
.	.	TRBV9	TRBJ1-4	CASSAHPKATTNEKLFF	TGTGCCAGCAGCGCCCACCCCAAAGCGACAACTAATGAAAAACTGTTTTTT
.	TRBD2	TRBV9	TRBJ2-2	CASSARGEANTGELFF	TGTGCCAGCAGCGCTCGGGGGGAGGCGAACACCGGGGAGCTGTTTTTT
.	TRBD2	TRBV5-4	TRBJ2-7	CASSLGTSGAYEQYF	TGTGCCAGCAGCTTGGGGACTAGCGGTGCCTACGAGCAGTACTTC
.	.	TRBV6-5	TRBJ1-2	CASSYSKIHSYGYTF	TGTGCCAGCAGTTACTCGAAGATACATTCCTATGGCTACACCTTC
once	TRBD2	TRBV2	TRBJ2-7	CASRTGTSSYEQYF	TGTGCCAGCAGGACCGGGACTAGCAGTTACGAGCAGTACTTC
.	.	TRBV5-6	TRBJ1-2	CASSSSGIDYGYTF	TGTGCCAGCAGCTCTTCGGGGATCGACTATGGCTACACCTTC
once	TRBD2	TRBV7-9	TRBJ2-7	CASSLAGRSYEQYF	TGTGCCAGCAGTCTAGCGGGACGCTCCTACGAGCAGTACTTC
once	TRBD2	TRBV19	TRBJ2-7	CASSIEGGDYEQYF	TGTGCCAGTAGTATTGAGGGAGGGGACTACGAGCAGTACTTC
.	.	TRBV6-6	TRBJ2-1	CASSYSVRGEQFF	TGTGCCAGCAGTTACAGCGTACGGGGTGAGCAGTTCTTC
.	.	TRBV4-1	TRBJ1-5	CASSQETGNQPQHF	TGCGCCAGCAGCCAGGAAACAGGGAATCAGCCCCAGCATTTT